The next 9 T cell receptor beta chains were all read from a single sample in a study of shared clonotypes between healthy human individuals. Clones were sequenced by immunoSEQ multiplex PCR, and TCRdb holds only the in-frame ones, with some missing. The table shows some 2.3 million clones, with 85% to 95% occurring only once. Source material: naive CD4+ T cells from PBMCs. The subset denotes: CD45RA+ positively selected. Receptors were obtained from a man aged 18-30 years in good health. Some clones in this sample may be carry-over from other donors' samples.

This clone was seen a few times. The V gene is TRBV29-1, the J gene TRBJ1-2; D is unresolved. Trimming pared 5 bases from V and 4 bases from J, leaving 8 bases between. Germline loops: CDR1 SQVTM, CDR2 ANQGSEA. The CDR3 has 11 residues. In DNA form, the CDR3 reads TGCAGCGTTCTGGACGGCTATGGCTACACCTTC. It codes for CSVLDGYGYTF.

This chain uses TRBV9 with TRBJ1-5; perhaps TRBD1 as D (5 bases). V was trimmed by 5 bases and J by 7 bases, leaving 13 bases between them. Germline V CDR1 and CDR2: SGDLS, YYNGEE. The CDR3 is 13 residues long. CDR3 loop: CASSTDSRQPQHF. The CDR3 DNA reads TGTGCCAGCAGTACCGACAGCCGACAGCCCCAGCATTTT.

V and J are TRBV7-9 and TRBJ2-7; 7 nucleotides match TRBD2. The junction had 4 bases not matched to a gene; V was cut back by 1 base and J by 4 bases. The CDR3 runs to 14 residues. CDR1 is SEHNR and CDR2 is FQNEAQ in the germline V gene (reference sequence). The CDR3 DNA reads TGTGCCAGCAGCTTAGTCTGGCGGGAGTACGAGCAGTACTTC. It encodes CASSLVWREYEQYF.

V usage is TRBV5-4 and J usage is TRBJ2-5; D gene uncertain. With 2 bases removed from V and 3 bases from J, the gap between germline ends came to 5 bases. The CDR3 extends over 12 amino acids. CDR1 is SGHNT, CDR2 YYREEE, per germline (reference sequence). The CDR3 nucleotides are TGTGCCAGCAGCTTATCAAAAGAGACCCAGTACTTC. Amino acid sequence: CASSLSKETQYF.

This sequence joins TRBV10-3 and TRBJ2-7, with D possibly being TRBD1 (6 bases). Looked up from germline, CDR1 is ENHRY and CDR2 is SYGVKD. V lost 6 bases to trimming and J lost 4 bases, with 16 bases between them. The CDR3 length is 14 residues. The CDR3 DNA follows: TGTGCCATCAGCCAAGGTGGCAGGGGTTACGAGCAGTACTTC. Residues: CAISQGGRGYEQYF.

J is TRBJ2-1 and V is TRBV30; unclear D gene. V was clipped by 5 bases and J by 8 bases, with 10 bases between them. Germline assignment: CDR1 GTSNPN and CDR2 SVGIG (reference sequence). The CDR3 is made up of 11 amino acids. This CDR3 is CAWGAYYEQFF. The DNA for the CDR3 is TGTGCCTGGGGTGCGTACTATGAGCAGTTCTTC.

A word on this clone: Different DNA sequences within this sample yield the same CDR3. The chain carries TRBV6-4 and TRBJ2-3; 7 bases are a match to TRBD2. The CDR3 consists of 15 residues. CDR1 is MRHNA and CDR2 is SNTAGT in the germline V gene. J lost 1 base, V lost 3 bases, and 4 bases had no gene match. The CDR3 protein is CASSDSGLGTDTQYF. CDR3 DNA sequence: TGTGCCAGCAGTGATAGCGGGTTGGGCACAGATACGCAGTATTTT.

CDR3 loop: CASRTHDRGKYEQYF. For the CDR3, the DNA is TGTGCCAGCAGAACTCATGACAGGGGGAAATACGAGCAGTACTTC. V gene TRBV27 combines with J gene TRBJ2-7; 9 positions match TRBD1. After removal of 6 bases from V and 4 bases from J, the junction contained 10 bases not matched to a gene. This CDR3 is built from 15 residues. Germline CDR1 and CDR2: MNHEY and SMNVEV (reference sequence).

V usage is TRBV9 and J usage is TRBJ2-7; weak D call: TRBD2 (5 bases). The CDR3 contains 17 residues. V lost 0 bases, J lost 2 bases, and 18 bases lay in between. Germline-derived CDR1 and CDR2 are SGDLS and YYNGEE. The CDR3 DNA sequence: TGTGCCAGCAGCGTAGAAGAAGGCCGAGGAGGCACCTACGAGCAGTACTTC. Amino acid sequence: CASSVEEGRGGTYEQYF.